The next 28 T cell receptor beta chains were all read from a single sample in a study of regulatory T cells in long-lasting Graves disease. The TCR beta library used iRepertoire HTBI primers with Arm-PCR amplification of CDR3. MiXCR, run by TCRdb on the multiplex PCR reads, gives a single entry per CDR3 protein. The repertoire consists of about 470,000 distinct CDR3 sequences, with less than 25% occurring once and the leading ten covering over 7.5%. The time point is: persistent/refractory GD, antithyroid drugs over 5 years with positive TRAb. PBMC-extracted RNA yielded the TCR library. Sequenced here: peripheral blood mononuclear cells (PBMCs), sampled when the disease was refractory, from a patient treated with antithyroid drugs. The receptor set was obtained from a female donor with Graves disease.

V gene TRBV30 combines with J gene TRBJ1-1; D may be TRBD1 (5 bases). V lost 0 bases to trimming and J lost 7 bases, with 18 bases between them. CDR1 is GTSNPN and CDR2 is SVGIG in the germline V gene (reference sequence). The CDR3 contains 15 residues. The chain's CDR3 is CAWSVARTRQSEAFF. The CDR3 DNA follows: TGTGCCTGGAGTGTCGCCCGCACCCGACAGAGTGAAGCTTTCTTT. Full variable domain (rest looked up from reference TRBV30 and TRBJ1-1): SQTIHQWPATLVQPVGSPLSLECTVEGTSNPNLYWYRQAAGRGLQLLFYSVGIGQISSEVPQNLSASRPQDRQFILSSKKLLLSDSGFYLCAWSVARTRQSEAFFGQGTRLTVV.

The chain carries TRBV2 and TRBJ2-2; TRBD1 might be the D (6 bases). Looked up from germline, CDR1 is SNHLY and CDR2 is FYNNEI. This CDR3 has 15 amino acids. Trimming took 6 bases from V and 0 from J, leaving 11 bases between them. The CDR3 protein is CASRSQGSNTGELFF. Here the CDR3 DNA reads TGTGCCAGCAGATCACAGGGATCGAACACCGGGGAGCTGTTTTTT.

This chain uses TRBV18 with TRBJ2-7; D possibly corresponds to TRBD1 (6 bases). V dropped 5 bases and J dropped 3 bases, with 17 bases sitting between them. Germline V lookup: CDR1 KGHSH, CDR2 LQKENI. The CDR3 runs to 15 residues. CDR3 nucleotide sequence: TGTGCCAGCTCAGAGACAGGATCAACCCTCTACGAGCAGTACTTC. It translates to CASSETGSTLYEQYF.

This chain connects TRBV12-3 or TRBV12-4 to TRBJ2-3; D unclear. The ends were cut back, 4 bases at V and 4 bases at J, with 3 bases in the middle. The CDR3 runs to 11 residues. The CDR3 protein is CASSWADTQYF. In DNA, the CDR3 is TGTGCCAGCAGTTGGGCAGATACGCAGTATTTT.

The sample holds many counts of this clonotype. V usage is TRBV24-1 and J usage is TRBJ2-2; D is uncertain. The CDR3 runs to 13 residues. Germline V gives CDR1 KGHDR, CDR2 SFDVKD. Trimming took off 9 bases at V and 2 bases at J, with 9 bases between the two ends. The CDR3 coding sequence is TGTGCCACCCAAGACACTAACACCGGGGAGCTGTTTTTT. This codes for CATQDTNTGELFF.

Note on this clonotype: A read error is possible here, since a much larger clone lies one base away. The rearrangement joins TRBV6-9 to TRBJ1-2, with D uncertain. V shed 3 bases and J shed 7 bases, with 15 bases lying between them. The CDR3 length is 14 residues. The V gene's germline CDR1 is MNHGY and CDR2 SVAAGI. CDR3 DNA sequence: TGTGCCAGCAGTTACATGGTACTGGGCGGTGGCTACACCTTC. Translated, it gives CASSYMVLGGGYTF.

This clonotype has ten or more counts. J is TRBJ1-5 and V is TRBV28; D might be TRBD1 (5 bases). The CDR3 contains 15 residues. The ends were cut back, 3 bases at V and 6 bases at J, with 15 bases in the middle. CDR1 and CDR2 from the germline V gene are MDHEN and SYDVKM. CDR3 bases: TGTGCCAGCAGTTTCCCAAGAGGGGCGGGTCAGCCCCAGCATTTT. Protein: CASSFPRGAGQPQHF.

The V and J genes are TRBV27 and TRBJ2-3, with D perhaps TRBD2 (6 bases). From germline, CDR1 is MNHEY and CDR2 SMNVEV (reference sequence). Trimming stripped 6 bases from V and 0 bases from J, with 16 bases between. The CDR3 covers 16 residues. CDR3 in DNA: TGTGCCAGCAGCCGCTTGACTAGGATCAGCACAGATACGCAGTATTTT. Encoded protein: CASSRLTRISTDTQYF.

The gene calls are TRBV11-2 and TRBJ1-6; TRBD1 might be the D (5 bases). V lost 0 bases and J lost 7, with 10 bases in between. From germline, CDR1 is SGHAT and CDR2 FQNNGV. CDR3 size: 15 residues. The CDR3 here is CASSLEIGENSPLHF. In DNA, the CDR3 is TGTGCCAGCAGCTTAGAGATAGGGGAAAATTCACCCCTCCACTTT.

The rearrangement joins TRBV19 to TRBJ2-7; no clear D. Trimming cost V 3 bases and J 0 bases, with 9 bases left between them. The CDR3 sequence is 14 residues long. Germline V CDR1 and CDR2: LNHDA, SQIVND (reference sequence). The CDR3 DNA sequence: TGTGCCAGTAGTATGAGACTCCTCTCCTACGAGCAGTACTTC. Its protein product is CASSMRLLSYEQYF.

In this sample, this clonotype turned up many times. The gene calls are TRBV27 and TRBJ2-7; a weak D match, TRBD2 (5 bases). The CDR3 runs 11 residues. CDR1 and CDR2 from the germline V gene are MNHEY and SMNVEV (reference sequence). The V and J ends lost 8 bases and 3 bases respectively, with 8 bases between them. CDR3: CASGRVYEQYF. For the CDR3, the DNA is TGTGCCAGCGGGCGGGTCTACGAGCAGTACTTC.

In its sample, this clonotype was seen a few times. V usage is TRBV29-1 and J usage is TRBJ2-4; D unresolved. Germline V lookup: CDR1 SQVTM, CDR2 ANQGSEA. V was shortened by 0 bases and J by 5 bases, with 11 bases between the two germline ends. The CDR3 covers 14 residues. The DNA of the CDR3 is TGCAGCGTTGAAGATCTTCGACTCGAAAACATTCAGTACTTC. Translated, it gives CSVEDLRLENIQYF.

V is TRBV5-1 and J is TRBJ2-7; D uncertain. With 3 bases removed from V and 3 bases from J, the gap between germline ends came to 10 bases. Germline CDR1 SGHRS, CDR2 YFSETQ. The CDR3 loop spans 13 amino acids. CDR3 region: CASSSTESYEQYF. Here the CDR3 DNA reads TGCGCCAGCAGCTCCACAGAAAGCTACGAGCAGTACTTC.

This clonotype was picked up a small number of times. The chain has TRBV10-3 and TRBJ1-2; tentatively, D is TRBD1 (6 bases). Germline assignment: CDR1 ENHRY and CDR2 SYGVKD. The V gene lost 11 bases and the J gene lost 0 bases, with 13 bases spanning the gap. The CDR3 totals 13 residues. The CDR3: CAGRTDPNYGYTF. The CDR3 nucleotides are TGTGCCGGGCGGACAGACCCTAACTATGGCTACACCTTC.

This clonotype was observed once. The chain joins TRBV6-2 or TRBV6-3 to TRBJ2-2; a weak D match, TRBD2 (5 bases). V was cut by 4 bases and J by 4 bases, with 10 bases left in between. Germline-derived CDR1 and CDR2 are MNHEY and SVGEGT. This CDR3 has 14 residues. This CDR3 reads CASSLLDLTGELFF. DNA for the CDR3: TGTGCCAGCAGTTTACTAGATCTCACCGGGGAGCTGTTTTTT.

V gene TRBV19 combines with J gene TRBJ2-2; 9 bases map to TRBD2. Germline V gene sequence: CDR1 LNHDA, CDR2 SQIVND (reference sequence). This CDR3 is 15 amino acids long. V shed 11 bases and J 3 bases; nucleotides not matched to a gene: 10. In DNA form, the CDR3 reads TGTGCCTGTTCAGCTAGCGGGACTTACACCGGGGAGCTGTTTTTT. It codes for CACSASGTYTGELFF.

This clonotype was found many times. The chain couples TRBV6-1 to TRBJ1-2; 10 bases align to TRBD1. The germline gives CDR1 MNHNS, CDR2 SASEGT. V lost 7 bases, J lost 7 bases, and 6 bases stayed unmatched. The CDR3 extends over 13 amino acids. The CDR3 sequence is CASTGQGFGGYTF. The CDR3 region has the DNA TGTGCCAGCACGGGACAGGGGTTCGGTGGCTACACCTTC.

The chain is built from TRBV19 and TRBJ2-2, with 10 nucleotides matching TRBD2. CDR1 is LNHDA and CDR2 is SQIVND in the germline V gene (reference sequence). V shed 1 base and J 5 bases; nucleotides not matched to a gene: 7. The CDR3 loop spans 17 amino acids. The CDR3, as DNA: TGTGCCAGTAGTATAGGACAAGCGGGAGGGCCGACCGGGGAGCTGTTTTTT. Amino acids: CASSIGQAGGPTGELFF.

This chain uses TRBV29-1 with TRBJ2-4, with D tentatively TRBD2 (5 bases). Germline CDR1 is SQVTM and CDR2 is ANQGSEA. The CDR3 sequence is 17 residues long. Trimming pared 0 bases from V and 2 bases from J, leaving 17 bases between. The chain's CDR3 is CSVEEPAPGSPKNIQYF. CDR3 nucleotide sequence: TGCAGCGTTGAAGAGCCGGCCCCGGGAAGCCCCAAAAACATTCAGTACTTC. Full variable domain (remainder filled in from reference TRBV29-1 and TRBJ2-4): SAVISQKPSRDICQRGTSLTIQCQVDSQVTMMFWYRQQPGQSLTLIATANQGSEATYESGFVIDKFPISRPNLTFSTLTVSNMSPEDSSIYLCSVEEPAPGSPKNIQYFGAGTRLSVL.

The chain joins TRBV7-3 to TRBJ1-3; 8 bases line up with TRBD1. From germline, CDR1 is SGHTA and CDR2 FQGTGA. The CDR3 consists of 16 residues. V shed 5 bases, J shed 0 bases, and the junction held 6 bases outside the gene matches. The CDR3 region has the DNA TGTGCCAGCAGCGCAGGACAGGGAAGCTCTGGAAACACCATATATTTT. The encoded protein is CASSAGQGSSGNTIYF.

The chain recombines TRBV5-1 with TRBJ1-1, with 7 nucleotides matching TRBD1. J gave up 6 bases and V 0 bases, and 5 bases lay outside the gene matches. The CDR3 is made up of 14 amino acids. Germline V gives CDR1 SGHRS, CDR2 YFSETQ. CDR3 residues: CASSLGDSHAEAFF. In DNA form, the CDR3 reads TGCGCCAGCAGCTTGGGGGACAGTCACGCTGAAGCTTTCTTT.

This clonotype occurred many times. The rearrangement uses TRBV2 and TRBJ1-1, with no clear D. The CDR3 runs 13 residues. The germline V gene has CDR1 SNHLY and CDR2 FYNNEI. With 4 bases removed from V and 2 bases from J, the gap between germline ends came to 8 bases. CDR3 sequence: CASSAWLNTEAFF. CDR3 sequence (DNA): TGTGCCAGCAGTGCCTGGCTAAACACTGAAGCTTTCTTT.

This clonotype was observed many times. The chain carries TRBV6-5 and TRBJ1-1; the D gene is possibly TRBD1 (5 bases). From germline, CDR1 is MNHEY and CDR2 SVGAGI. The length of the CDR3 is 13 residues. Between the trimmed V and J ends, which lost 0 bases and 6 bases, there was a span of 8 bases. This chain's CDR3 is CASSYSGASEAFF. CDR3 DNA: TGTGCCAGCAGTTACTCCGGGGCCTCTGAAGCTTTCTTT.

This clonotype showed up many times. The chain couples TRBV5-6 to TRBJ2-4, with D possibly being TRBD1 (5 bases). Trimming took off 1 base at V and 10 bases at J, with 15 bases between the two ends. Germline V CDR1 and CDR2: SGHDT, YYEEEE. The CDR3 is made up of 14 amino acids. The CDR3 sequence is CASSLTSRAGIQYF. The CDR3 nucleotides read TGTGCCAGCAGCTTGACAAGCAGGGCAGGGATTCAGTACTTC.

This clonotype has ten or more counts. The chain is built from TRBV12-3 or TRBV12-4 and TRBJ1-3, with D possibly matching TRBD1 (5 bases). Deletions cut 4 bases from V and 7 bases from J, with 20 bases between. This CDR3 spans 16 amino acids. Written as DNA, the CDR3 is TGTGCCAGCAGTTCAAGTAGGGCTGAGGGGAGGAACACCATATATTTT. It specifies CASSSSRAEGRNTIYF.

This clonotype was detected a few times. The chain joins TRBV20-1 to TRBJ2-1; 8 nucleotides line up with TRBD1. The CDR3 consists of 14 residues. The germline V gene has CDR1 DFQATT and CDR2 SNEGSKA (reference sequence). Unmatched junction bases numbered 7, after V lost 6 bases and J lost 3 bases. The CDR3 DNA reads TGCAGTGCCCAGGGGGCAAGGGACTACAATGAGCAGTTCTTC. It translates to CSAQGARDYNEQFF.

Many counts were recorded for this clonotype. The chain uses TRBV11-2 and TRBJ2-7; D gene uncertain. In germline, CDR1 is SGHAT, CDR2 FQNNGV. This CDR3 spans 11 amino acids. The V end lost 5 bases, the J end lost 6 bases, and 8 bases lay between the germline ends. CDR3 region: CASSPGSEQYF. The CDR3 nucleotides read TGTGCCAGCAGCCCCGGAAGCGAGCAGTACTTC. The full variable domain, with the rest looked up from reference TRBV11-2 and TRBJ2-7, is EAGVAQSPRYKIIEKRQSVAFWCNPISGHATLYWYQQILGQGPKLLIQFQNNGVVDDSQLPKDRFSAERLKGVDSTLKIQPAKLEDSAVYLCASSPGSEQYFGPGTRLTVT.

This clonotype was found a few times. The chain combines TRBV19 with TRBJ1-5; tentative D call: TRBD1 (5 bases). Germline lookup yields CDR1 LNHDA and CDR2 SQIVND (reference sequence). This CDR3 spans 18 amino acids. V was clipped by 7 bases and J by 7 bases, with 29 bases between them. In DNA form, the CDR3 reads TGTGCCAGTACCGCGTCTTCCCGGGGTCCGGGGGGAGACCAGCCCCAGCATTTT. It translates to CASTASSRGPGGDQPQHF.